This record concerns one T cell receptor beta chain sequence. Its target is not known. Libraries for TCRalpha and TCRbeta carried sample barcodes and unique molecular identifiers via 5'RACE. MiXCR was run by TCRdb on the 5' RACE reads, yielding one entry per CDR3 protein. The sample consists of roughly 130,000 distinct CDR3 sequences, over 15% of them appearing once. These data come from a study of T-cell memory formation after mild COVID-19. Turning to the study itself: TCR clustering was largely donor specific.

Study results and caveats: Memory cells collected pre-infection included some clones that later responded, suggesting cross-reactive memory joined. CD4/CD8 balance characterized clones contracting day 15 to 85, and CD4+ skew characterized later expanders.

This CDR3 region has 12 residues. In germline, CDR1 is SEHNR, CDR2 FQNEAQ (reference sequence). V was cut by 1 base and J by 4 bases, with 3 bases left in between. The gene calls are TRBV7-9 and TRBJ2-3; D is unresolved. Input material: PBMCs or a T cell subset sorted from them (not recorded which). This clonotype was sampled from a man aged 18 to 29 who had mild COVID-19 (a few samples of this study predate the infection). Cell type and time point are not known. CDR3 sequence: CASSLGPDTQYF. The CDR3, as DNA: TGTGCCAGCAGCTTAGGACCAGATACGCAGTATTTT.